The 26 T cell receptor beta chains below come from one sample, sequenced in a study of blood T cell repertoires in COVID-19 (dated by TCRdb to 2020 to 2022). Libraries came from the immunoSEQ multiplex PCR assay. TCRdb provides this immuneACCESS table in a form limited to in-frame rearrangements. Some clones are lacking; in checked studies, under half of them reflect an unresolved V gene, and why the rest are absent is not known. The sample has 63,000 or so clones on record, more than 75% of them singletons. The top ten clones comprise approximately 1.5% of the sample. Source material: peripheral blood. All receptors derive from a human donor in a cohort sampled during active COVID-19.

V gene TRBV28 combines with J gene TRBJ2-7, with D possibly being TRBD1 (5 bases). This CDR3 is 14 amino acids long. Trimming took 10 bases from V and 4 from J, leaving 20 bases between them. CDR1 and CDR2 from the germline V gene are MDHEN and SYDVKM. The CDR3 region has the DNA TGTGCCACACACCTCGGGCAGGGTGTTTACGAGCAGTACTTC. Amino acid sequence: CATHLGQGVYEQYF.

Of note for this clone: The junction departs from the called germline gene at one end, perhaps through a read error. The chain recombines TRBV3-1 (or the pseudogene TRBV3-2) with TRBJ2-7, with D possibly matching TRBD2 (6 bases). CDR3 length equals 11 residues. CDR1 is LGHDT, CDR2 YNNKEL, per germline (reference sequence). The CDR3 region is CASSQPGTYVF. The CDR3 DNA sequence: TGTGCCAGCAGCCAACCCGGGACTTACGTTTTC.

This chain's CDR3 is CASSLEASGTDTQYF. The CDR3 nucleotides are TGCGCCAGCAGCTTGGAGGCTAGCGGCACAGATACGCAGTATTTT. This chain connects TRBV5-1 to TRBJ2-3; D is possibly TRBD2 (6 bases). The CDR3 is 15 residues long. In germline, CDR1 is SGHRS, CDR2 YFSETQ. V shed 0 bases and J shed 1 base, with 9 bases lying between them.

The V gene is TRBV4-1, the J gene TRBJ2-1, with D possibly being TRBD1 (5 bases). Trimming took off 2 bases at V and 8 bases at J, with 16 bases between the two ends. Germline V gene lookup returns CDR1 MGHRA and CDR2 YSYEKL. The length of the CDR3 is 15 residues. Here the CDR3 reads CASSQTPGLSDEQFF. The CDR3 DNA sequence: TGCGCCAGCAGCCAAACCCCAGGGCTGTCGGATGAGCAGTTCTTC.

The rearrangement joins TRBV2 to TRBJ2-7; 7 positions match TRBD2. The junction had 6 bases not matched to a gene; V was cut back by 8 bases and J by 2 bases. Germline V gives CDR1 SNHLY, CDR2 FYNNEI. This CDR3 is built from 13 residues. This CDR3 reads CASLRLAAYEQYF. CDR3 sequence (DNA): TGTGCCAGCCTAAGACTAGCAGCCTACGAGCAGTACTTC.

V and J are TRBV7-9 and TRBJ2-1, with D possibly TRBD2 on 6 matching bases. The CDR3 has 13 amino acids. V lost 7 bases, J lost 4 bases, and 11 bases lay in between. The V gene's germline CDR1 is SEHNR and CDR2 FQNEAQ (reference sequence). In nucleotides, the CDR3 is TGTGCCAGCACCCGTGGGGGGTACAATGAGCAGTTCTTC. Its translation is CASTRGGYNEQFF.

This clone has only a few counts. The rearrangement joins TRBV28 to TRBJ2-1, with a tentative D call TRBD2 (6 bases). This CDR3 has 13 residues. V was clipped by 5 bases and J by 9 bases, with 14 bases between them. Germline assignment: CDR1 MDHEN and CDR2 SYDVKM. This CDR3 is CASSGLPILEQFF. The CDR3 nucleotides are TGTGCCAGCAGTGGACTACCCATCCTTGAGCAGTTCTTC.

This chain joins TRBV19 and TRBJ2-1, with a tentative D call TRBD2 (7 bases). The CDR3 is made up of 14 amino acids. CDR1 and CDR2 (germline): LNHDA, SQIVND (reference sequence). V shed 7 bases and J shed 5 bases, with 15 bases lying between them. In nucleotides, the CDR3 is TGTGCCAGTAAGGGGGGGCGGGAGAACAATGAGCAGTTCTTC. Its translation: CASKGGRENNEQFF.

The chain has TRBV11-3 and TRBJ2-1; 14 bases match TRBD2. Germline V gene sequence: CDR1 SGHNT, CDR2 YENEEA. Unmatched junction bases numbered 11, after V lost 5 bases and J lost 2 bases. The CDR3 consists of 19 residues. The CDR3 DNA sequence: TGTGCCAGCAGCGCTCCGGGACTAGCGGGAGCCGCTGCCTACAATGAGCAGTTCTTC. It encodes CASSAPGLAGAAAYNEQFF.

The chain uses TRBV5-5 and TRBJ1-2; 7 nucleotides line up with TRBD1. The CDR3 is made up of 15 amino acids. V trimming: 0 bases; J trimming: 5 bases; junction bases outside the gene matches: 7. Per the germline V gene, CDR1 is SGHKS and CDR2 is YYEKEE (reference sequence). The CDR3 loop reads CASSLEEGARYGYTF. In DNA, the CDR3 is TGTGCCAGCAGCTTGGAAGAGGGGGCAAGGTATGGCTACACCTTC.

The V gene is TRBV5-4, the J gene TRBJ1-2; D not resolved. V dropped 0 bases and J dropped 4 bases, with 10 bases sitting between them. CDR1 is SGHNT, CDR2 YYREEE, per germline (reference sequence). This CDR3 region has 14 residues. CDR3 sequence reads: CASSLVEGTYGYTF. In DNA, the CDR3 is TGTGCCAGCAGCTTGGTTGAGGGTACCTATGGCTACACCTTC.

This rearrangement joins TRBV11-2 to TRBJ1-1; D might be TRBD1 (5 bases). Trimming pared 4 bases from V and 3 bases from J, leaving 18 bases between. This CDR3 region has 16 residues. Germline CDR1 and CDR2: SGHAT and FQNNGV. CDR3 sequence: CASSYSAAGSYTEAFF. The CDR3 DNA reads TGTGCCAGCAGCTACTCCGCGGCAGGGTCCTACACTGAAGCTTTCTTT.

Of note for this clone: A junction boundary mismatches the germline segment, possibly from a read error. V and J are TRBV7-7 and TRBJ2-1, with 13 bases fitting TRBD2. Germline V gene lookup returns CDR1 SSHAT and CDR2 FNYEAQ (reference sequence). This CDR3 is 17 amino acids long. CDR3 protein: CASSPGTSGTWGNEQFF. The CDR3 nucleotides are TGTGCTAGCAGCCCCGGGACTAGCGGGACCTGGGGGAATGAGCAGTTCTTC. Filled out from reference TRBV7-7 and TRBJ2-1, the complete variable domain reads GAGVSQSPRYKVTKRGQDVTLRCDPISSHATLYWYQQALGQGPEFLTYFNYEAQPDKSGLPSDRFSAERPEGSISTLTIQRTEQRDSAMYRCASSPGTSGTWGNEQFFGPGTRLTVL.

This rearrangement joins TRBV4-1 to TRBJ1-1; a possible D gene is TRBD1 (6 bases). This CDR3 has 17 residues. With 0 bases removed from V and 2 bases from J, the gap between germline ends came to 16 bases. CDR1 and CDR2 (germline): MGHRA, YSYEKL. In nucleotides, the CDR3 is TGCGCCAGCAGCCAAGATAAACGGTTGGGGGCCAACACTGAAGCTTTCTTT. This encodes CASSQDKRLGANTEAFF.

The chain recombines TRBV28 with TRBJ1-2; 9 bases agree with TRBD1. The V segment lost 5 bases and the J segment 5 bases; nucleotides outside the gene matches: 9. The CDR3 covers 15 residues. Germline V gives CDR1 MDHEN, CDR2 SYDVKM. The CDR3 is CASSTGTGSVYGYTF. CDR3 in DNA: TGTGCCAGCAGTACCGGGACAGGGTCCGTTTATGGCTACACCTTC.

This clone was seen just once. The V and J genes are TRBV3-1 (or the pseudogene TRBV3-2) and TRBJ1-2; maybe TRBD1 (5 bases). The ends were cut back, 1 base at V and 0 bases at J, with 12 bases in the middle. The germline V gene has CDR1 LGHDT and CDR2 YNNKEL (reference sequence). This CDR3 is 16 amino acids long. The CDR3 reads CASSQGAGPTNYGYTF. As DNA, the CDR3 is TGTGCCAGCAGCCAAGGGGCGGGGCCCACTAACTATGGCTACACCTTC.

V and J are TRBV19 and TRBJ2-2; a possible D gene is TRBD1 (6 bases). V was cut by 4 bases and J by 4 bases, with 10 bases left in between. This CDR3 is built from 14 residues. Germline lookup yields CDR1 LNHDA and CDR2 SQIVND (reference sequence). CDR3 nucleotides: TGTGCCAGTAGTACTACAGGGTCCACCGGGGAGCTGTTTTTT. As protein: CASSTTGSTGELFF.

The V gene is TRBV5-5, the J gene TRBJ2-1, with 8 bases aligning to TRBD2. Per the germline V gene, CDR1 is SGHKS and CDR2 is YYEKEE (reference sequence). The CDR3 length is 14 residues. Trimming at V came to 4 bases and at J to 7 bases, leaving 7 bases not matched to a gene. CDR3 protein: CASSRTSGQNEQFF. The CDR3 nucleotides read TGTGCCAGCAGCCGCACTAGCGGACAGAATGAGCAGTTCTTC.

This clone was seen only a few times. The chain joins TRBV5-4 to TRBJ1-2, with TRBD1 identical over 8 bases. Germline values: CDR1 SGHNT, CDR2 YYREEE (reference sequence). The V gene end was trimmed by 2 bases and the J gene end by 6 bases; junction bases not matched to a gene: 9. The CDR3 spans 15 residues. The CDR3 nucleotides are TGTGCCAGCAGCTTACCCCGGACAGGGCCCCATGGCTACACCTTC. This gives the protein CASSLPRTGPHGYTF.

The CDR3 nucleotides are TGTGCCAGCAGTTTATCTTATAGCAATCAGCCCCAGCATTTT. This codes for CASSLSYSNQPQHF. This chain connects TRBV27 to TRBJ1-5; the D is unclear. Trimming removed 0 bases from V and 0 bases from J, with 3 bases in between. CDR1 and CDR2 from the germline V gene are MNHEY and SMNVEV (reference sequence). The CDR3 sequence is 14 residues long.

This CDR3 is CSVASGRYEQYF. The CDR3 coding sequence is TGCAGCGTAGCTAGCGGGCGCTACGAGCAGTACTTC. J is TRBJ2-7 and V is TRBV29-1; 8 nucleotides line up with TRBD2. This CDR3 region has 12 residues. Looked up from germline, CDR1 is SQVTM and CDR2 is ANQGSEA. V dropped 6 bases and J dropped 3; count of bases not matched to a gene: 4.

Comments on this clone: An end of the junction does not agree with germline; a read error may underlie this. The J gene is TRBJ2-1, the V gene TRBV5-1, with 7 bases that match TRBD2. This CDR3 is 15 amino acids long. CDR1 is SGHRS, CDR2 YFSETQ, per germline. CDR3 DNA sequence: TGCGCCAGCAGCTTGCTTCCTAGCGGAGATAATGGGCAGTTCTTC. Protein product: CASSLLPSGDNGQFF.

The chain carries TRBV6-5 and TRBJ2-1; 7 bases match TRBD2. V gave up 7 bases and J gave up 2 bases; unmatched junction bases: 8. CDR1 MNHEY and CDR2 SVGAGI come from the germline V gene. The CDR3 length is 15 residues. Here the CDR3 DNA reads TGTGCCAGCACGGGTGGGAGGGCCGCCTACAATGAGCAGTTCTTC. This translates into CASTGGRAAYNEQFF.

The rearrangement uses TRBV30 and TRBJ2-1, with TRBD2 matching over 11 bases. This CDR3 has 16 residues. Looked up from germline, CDR1 is GTSNPN and CDR2 is SVGIG (reference sequence). Trimming removed 1 base from V and 2 bases from J; junction bases left unmatched: 4. The CDR3: CAWSGAGLAAYNEQFF. The CDR3 bases are TGTGCCTGGAGTGGGGCGGGACTAGCGGCCTACAATGAGCAGTTCTTC.

This chain connects TRBV5-4 to TRBJ2-1, with D maybe TRBD1 (6 bases). The CDR3 has 11 amino acids. Germline V lookup: CDR1 SGHNT, CDR2 YYREEE (reference sequence). V shed 5 bases and J shed 9 bases, with 9 bases lying between them. The CDR3 here is CASSGDTEQFF. The CDR3 DNA reads as TGTGCCAGCAGTGGGGACACTGAGCAGTTCTTC.

V and J are TRBV9 and TRBJ2-1; 7 bases align to TRBD2. The germline V gene encodes CDR1 SGDLS and CDR2 YYNGEE. V gave up 7 bases and J gave up 6 bases; unmatched junction bases: 19. This CDR3 contains 17 residues. Here the CDR3 reads CASSPGGRLFGSNEQFF. The CDR3 bases are TGTGCCAGCTCCCCTGGCGGGAGATTGTTCGGGAGCAATGAGCAGTTCTTC.